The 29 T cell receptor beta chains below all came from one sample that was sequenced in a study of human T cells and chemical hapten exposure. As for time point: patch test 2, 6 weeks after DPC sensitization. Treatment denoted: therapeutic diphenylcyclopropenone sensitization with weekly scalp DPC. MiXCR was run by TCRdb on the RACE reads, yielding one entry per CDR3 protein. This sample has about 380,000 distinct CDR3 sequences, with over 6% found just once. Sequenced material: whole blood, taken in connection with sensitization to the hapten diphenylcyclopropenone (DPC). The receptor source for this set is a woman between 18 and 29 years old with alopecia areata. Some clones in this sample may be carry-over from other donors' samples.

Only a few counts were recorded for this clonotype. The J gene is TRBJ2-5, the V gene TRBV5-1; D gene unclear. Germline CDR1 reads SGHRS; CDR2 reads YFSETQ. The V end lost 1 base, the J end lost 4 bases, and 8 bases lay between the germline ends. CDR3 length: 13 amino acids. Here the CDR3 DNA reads TGCGCCAGCAGCTTGTACTTGGGAGAGACCCAGTACTTC. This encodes CASSLYLGETQYF.

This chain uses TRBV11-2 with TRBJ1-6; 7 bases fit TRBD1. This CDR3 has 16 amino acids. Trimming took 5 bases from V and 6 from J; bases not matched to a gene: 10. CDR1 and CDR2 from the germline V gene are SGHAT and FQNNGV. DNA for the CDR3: TGTGCCAGCAGCGCGTCCAGACAGGGCGCTAATTCACCCCTCCACTTT. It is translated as CASSASRQGANSPLHF.

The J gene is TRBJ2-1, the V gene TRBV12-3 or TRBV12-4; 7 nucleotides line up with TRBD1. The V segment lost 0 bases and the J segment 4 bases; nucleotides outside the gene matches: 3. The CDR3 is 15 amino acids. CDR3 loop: CASSLATGPYNEQFF. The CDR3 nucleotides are TGTGCCAGCAGTTTAGCGACAGGGCCGTACAATGAGCAGTTCTTC.

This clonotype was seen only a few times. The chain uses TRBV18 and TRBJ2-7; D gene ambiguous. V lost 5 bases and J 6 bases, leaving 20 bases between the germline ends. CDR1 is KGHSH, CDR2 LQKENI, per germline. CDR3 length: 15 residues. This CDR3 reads CASSDLAKGAAEQYF. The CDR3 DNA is TGTGCCAGCTCAGACTTGGCAAAGGGCGCCGCCGAGCAGTACTTC.

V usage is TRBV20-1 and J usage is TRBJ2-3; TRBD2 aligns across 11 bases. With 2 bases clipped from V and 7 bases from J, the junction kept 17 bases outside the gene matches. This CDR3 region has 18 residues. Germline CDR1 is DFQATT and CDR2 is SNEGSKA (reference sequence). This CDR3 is CSARQLSLAGAFRNTQYF. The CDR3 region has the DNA TGCAGTGCTAGACAACTTTCACTAGCGGGGGCCTTTAGGAATACGCAGTATTTT.

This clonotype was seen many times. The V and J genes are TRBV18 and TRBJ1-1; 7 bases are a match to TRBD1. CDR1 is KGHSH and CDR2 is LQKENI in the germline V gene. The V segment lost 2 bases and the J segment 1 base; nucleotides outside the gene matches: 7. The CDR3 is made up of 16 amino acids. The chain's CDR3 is CASSPWAGGANTEAFF. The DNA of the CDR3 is TGTGCCAGCTCACCATGGGCAGGGGGTGCGAACACTGAAGCTTTCTTT.

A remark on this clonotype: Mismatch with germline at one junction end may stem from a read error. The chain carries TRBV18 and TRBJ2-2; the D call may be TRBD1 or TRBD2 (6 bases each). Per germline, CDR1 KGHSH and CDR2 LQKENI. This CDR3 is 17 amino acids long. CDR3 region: CANSPLARGTNTGELFF. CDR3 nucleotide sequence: TGTGCCAACTCACCCCTAGCGAGGGGGACCAACACCGGGGAGCTGTTTTTT.

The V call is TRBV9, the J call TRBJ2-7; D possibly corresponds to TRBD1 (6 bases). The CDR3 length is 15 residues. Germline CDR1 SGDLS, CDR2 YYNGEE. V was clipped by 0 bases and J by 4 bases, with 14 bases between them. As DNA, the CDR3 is TGTGCCAGCAGCGTAGGGCAGGGGACCCCTTACGAGCAGTACTTC. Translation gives CASSVGQGTPYEQYF.

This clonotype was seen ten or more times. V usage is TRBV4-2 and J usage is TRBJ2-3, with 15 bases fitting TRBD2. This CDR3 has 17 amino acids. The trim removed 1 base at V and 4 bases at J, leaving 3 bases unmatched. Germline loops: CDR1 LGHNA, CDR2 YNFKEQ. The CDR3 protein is CASSQGTSGGAPDTQYF. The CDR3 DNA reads TGTGCCAGCAGCCAAGGGACTAGCGGGGGGGCGCCAGATACGCAGTATTTT.

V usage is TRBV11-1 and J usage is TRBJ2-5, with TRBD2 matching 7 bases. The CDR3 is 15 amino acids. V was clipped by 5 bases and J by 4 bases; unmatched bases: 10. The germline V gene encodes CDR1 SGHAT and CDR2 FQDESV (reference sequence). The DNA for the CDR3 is TGTGCCAGCAGCCCCCAAGGACTAGTTCGAGAGACCCAGTACTTC. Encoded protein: CASSPQGLVRETQYF.

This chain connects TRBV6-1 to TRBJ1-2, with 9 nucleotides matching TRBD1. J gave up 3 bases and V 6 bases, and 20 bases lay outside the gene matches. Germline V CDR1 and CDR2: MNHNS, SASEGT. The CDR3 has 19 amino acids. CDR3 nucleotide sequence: TGTGCCAGCAGCCTCCACACCTCAACGACAGGGGGTGAACACTATGGCTACACCTTC. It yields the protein CASSLHTSTTGGEHYGYTF.

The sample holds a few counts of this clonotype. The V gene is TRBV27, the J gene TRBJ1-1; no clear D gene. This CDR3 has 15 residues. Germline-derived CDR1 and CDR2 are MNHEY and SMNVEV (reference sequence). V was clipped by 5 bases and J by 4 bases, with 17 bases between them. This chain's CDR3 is CASSPWARGATEAFF. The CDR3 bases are TGTGCCAGCAGTCCGTGGGCGCGTGGTGCCACTGAAGCTTTCTTT.

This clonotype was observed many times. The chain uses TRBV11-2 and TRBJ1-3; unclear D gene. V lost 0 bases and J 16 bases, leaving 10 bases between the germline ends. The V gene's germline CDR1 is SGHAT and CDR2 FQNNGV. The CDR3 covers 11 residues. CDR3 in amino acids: CASSLEAERYF. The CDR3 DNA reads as TGTGCCAGCAGCTTAGAGGCGGAACGGTATTTT.

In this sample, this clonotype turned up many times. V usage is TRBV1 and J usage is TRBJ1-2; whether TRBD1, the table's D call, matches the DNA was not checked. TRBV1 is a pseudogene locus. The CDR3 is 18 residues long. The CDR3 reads CTSSFHAGDRPTNYGYTF. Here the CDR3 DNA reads TGCACCAGCAGCTTTCATGCAGGGGACAGACCCACTAACTATGGCTACACCTTC.

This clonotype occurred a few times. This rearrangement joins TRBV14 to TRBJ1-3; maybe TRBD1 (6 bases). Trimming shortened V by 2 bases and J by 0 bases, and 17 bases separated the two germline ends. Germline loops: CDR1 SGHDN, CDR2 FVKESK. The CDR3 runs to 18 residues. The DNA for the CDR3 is TGTGCCAGCAGCCAATTATGGGGGCAGGAGAGCTCTGGAAACACCATATATTTT. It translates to CASSQLWGQESSGNTIYF.

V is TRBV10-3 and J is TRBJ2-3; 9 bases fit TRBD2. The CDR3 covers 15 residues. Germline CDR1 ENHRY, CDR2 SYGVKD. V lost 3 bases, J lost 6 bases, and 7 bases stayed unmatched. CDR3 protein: CAISDSGGSRDTQYF. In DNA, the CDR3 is TGTGCCATCAGTGACAGCGGGGGGTCCAGGGATACGCAGTATTTT.

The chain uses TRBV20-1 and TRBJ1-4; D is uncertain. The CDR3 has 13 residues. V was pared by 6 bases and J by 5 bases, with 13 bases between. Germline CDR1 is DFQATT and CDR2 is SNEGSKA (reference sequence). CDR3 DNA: TGCAGTGCCGCGGGTGGGCCGAATGAAAAACTGTTTTTT. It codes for CSAAGGPNEKLFF.

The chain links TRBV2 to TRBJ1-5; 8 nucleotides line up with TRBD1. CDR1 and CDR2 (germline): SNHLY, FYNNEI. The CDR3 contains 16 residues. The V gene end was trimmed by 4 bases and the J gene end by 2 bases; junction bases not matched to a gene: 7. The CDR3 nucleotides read TGTGCCAGCAGTGCGGTTGGACAGGGTGGCAATCAGCCCCAGCATTTT. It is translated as CASSAVGQGGNQPQHF.

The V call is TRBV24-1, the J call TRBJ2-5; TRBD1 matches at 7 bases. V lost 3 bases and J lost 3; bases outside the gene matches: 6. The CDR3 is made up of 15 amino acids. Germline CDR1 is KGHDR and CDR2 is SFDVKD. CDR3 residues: CATSDQPQGEETQYF. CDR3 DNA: TGTGCCACCAGTGATCAGCCGCAGGGGGAAGAGACCCAGTACTTC.

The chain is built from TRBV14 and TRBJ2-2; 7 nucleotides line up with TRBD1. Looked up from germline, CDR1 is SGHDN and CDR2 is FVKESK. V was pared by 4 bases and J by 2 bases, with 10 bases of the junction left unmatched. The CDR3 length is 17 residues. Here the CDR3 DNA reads TGTGCCAGCAGCCCCACGCCGACAGGGATTAACACCGGGGAGCTGTTTTTT. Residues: CASSPTPTGINTGELFF.

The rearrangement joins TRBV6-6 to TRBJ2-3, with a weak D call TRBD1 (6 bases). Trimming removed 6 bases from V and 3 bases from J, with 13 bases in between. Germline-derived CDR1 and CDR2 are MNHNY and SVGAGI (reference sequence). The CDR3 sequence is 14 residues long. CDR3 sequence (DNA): TGTGCCAGCAGCTACAGGGTCCCAACAGATACGCAGTATTTT. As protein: CASSYRVPTDTQYF.

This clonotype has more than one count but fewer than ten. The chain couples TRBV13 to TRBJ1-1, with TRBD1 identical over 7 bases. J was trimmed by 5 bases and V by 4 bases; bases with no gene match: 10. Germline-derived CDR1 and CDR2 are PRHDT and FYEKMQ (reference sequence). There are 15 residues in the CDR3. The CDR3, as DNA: TGTGCCAGCAGCTCGGAAGTCCGGGACAGTACTGAAGCTTTCTTT. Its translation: CASSSEVRDSTEAFF. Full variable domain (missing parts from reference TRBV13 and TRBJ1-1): AAGVIQSPRHLIKEKRETATLKCYPIPRHDTVYWYQQGPGQDPQFLISFYEKMQSDKGSIPDRFSAQQFSDYHSELNMSSLELGDSALYFCASSSEVRDSTEAFFGQGTRLTVV.

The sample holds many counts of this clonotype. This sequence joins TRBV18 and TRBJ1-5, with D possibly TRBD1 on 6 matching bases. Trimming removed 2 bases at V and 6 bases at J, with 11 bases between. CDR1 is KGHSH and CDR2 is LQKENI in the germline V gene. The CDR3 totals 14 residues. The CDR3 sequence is CASSPNRASQPQHF. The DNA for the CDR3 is TGTGCCAGCTCACCAAACAGGGCGAGTCAGCCCCAGCATTTT. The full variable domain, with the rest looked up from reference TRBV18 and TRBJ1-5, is NAGVMQNPRHLVRRRGQEARLRCSPMKGHSHVYWYRQLPEEGLKFMVYLQKENIIDESGMPKERFSAEFPKEGPSILRIQQVVRGDSAAYFCASSPNRASQPQHFGDGTRLSIL.

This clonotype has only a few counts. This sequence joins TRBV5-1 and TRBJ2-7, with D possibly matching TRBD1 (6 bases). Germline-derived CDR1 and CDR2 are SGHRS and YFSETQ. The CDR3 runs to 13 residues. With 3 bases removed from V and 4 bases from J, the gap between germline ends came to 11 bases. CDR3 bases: TGCGCCAGCAGCTCCGGCAGGGGATACGAGCAGTACTTC. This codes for CASSSGRGYEQYF.

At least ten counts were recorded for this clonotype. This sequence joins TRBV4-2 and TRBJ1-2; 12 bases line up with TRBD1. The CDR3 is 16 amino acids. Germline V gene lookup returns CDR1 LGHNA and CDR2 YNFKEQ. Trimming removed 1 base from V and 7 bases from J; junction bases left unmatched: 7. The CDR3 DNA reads TGTGCCAGCAGCCAAGGGGGACAGGGGGCGCTTCTTGGCTACACCTTC. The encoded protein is CASSQGGQGALLGYTF.

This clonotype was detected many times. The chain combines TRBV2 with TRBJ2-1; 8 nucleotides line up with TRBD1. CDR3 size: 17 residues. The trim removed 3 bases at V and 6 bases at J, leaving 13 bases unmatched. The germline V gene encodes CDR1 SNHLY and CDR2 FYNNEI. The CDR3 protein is CASSDNRGEPRRNEQFF. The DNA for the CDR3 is TGTGCCAGCAGTGACAACAGGGGGGAGCCCCGGCGCAATGAGCAGTTCTTC.

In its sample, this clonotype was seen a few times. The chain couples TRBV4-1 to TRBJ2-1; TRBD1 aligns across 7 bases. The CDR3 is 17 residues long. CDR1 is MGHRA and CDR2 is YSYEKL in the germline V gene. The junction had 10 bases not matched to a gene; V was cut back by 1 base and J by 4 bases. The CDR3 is CASSQVQSGTVYNEQFF. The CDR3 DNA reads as TGCGCCAGCAGCCAAGTCCAATCCGGGACAGTTTACAATGAGCAGTTCTTC.

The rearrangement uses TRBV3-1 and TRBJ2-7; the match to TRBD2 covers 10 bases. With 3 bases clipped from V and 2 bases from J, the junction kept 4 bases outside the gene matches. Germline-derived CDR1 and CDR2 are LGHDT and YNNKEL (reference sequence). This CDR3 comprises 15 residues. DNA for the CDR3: TGTGCCAGCAGCCACTTTACTAGCGGGGCCTACGAGCAGTACTTC. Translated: CASSHFTSGAYEQYF.

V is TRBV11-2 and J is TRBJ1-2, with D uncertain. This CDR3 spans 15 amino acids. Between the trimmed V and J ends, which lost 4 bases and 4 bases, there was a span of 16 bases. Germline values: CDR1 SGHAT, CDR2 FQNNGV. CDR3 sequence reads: CASSSRGAQIYGYTF. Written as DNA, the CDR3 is TGTGCCAGCAGCTCGAGAGGAGCACAGATCTATGGCTACACCTTC.